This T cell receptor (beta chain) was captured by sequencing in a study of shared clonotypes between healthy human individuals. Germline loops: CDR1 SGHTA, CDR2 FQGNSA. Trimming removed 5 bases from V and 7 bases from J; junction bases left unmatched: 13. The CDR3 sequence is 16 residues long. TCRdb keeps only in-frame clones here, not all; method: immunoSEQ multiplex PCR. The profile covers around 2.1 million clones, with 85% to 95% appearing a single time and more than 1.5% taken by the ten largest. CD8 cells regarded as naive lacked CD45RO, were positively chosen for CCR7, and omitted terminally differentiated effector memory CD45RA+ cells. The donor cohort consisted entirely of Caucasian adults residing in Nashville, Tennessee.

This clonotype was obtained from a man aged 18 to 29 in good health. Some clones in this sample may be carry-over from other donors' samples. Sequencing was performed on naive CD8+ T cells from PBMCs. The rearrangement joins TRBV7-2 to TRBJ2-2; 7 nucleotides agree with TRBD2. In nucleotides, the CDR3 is TGTGCCAGCAGCCCGACGGGAGGCCGTCCCGGCGGGGAGCTGTTTTTT. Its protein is CASSPTGGRPGGELFF.